A selection of T cell receptor beta chains follows, all from one sample in a study of radiotherapy plus CTLA-4 blockade in lung cancer. Measured with immunoSEQ multiplex PCR; TCRdb has only the in-frame clones, and not every one. The table has around 130,000 clones, just under 90% seen once; the top ten hold roughly 7%. This material consisted of peripheral blood, taken from a patient treated with radiotherapy plus ipilimumab. The receptors derive from a human donor with non-small cell lung cancer that progressed on radiotherapy plus ipilimumab. Both conserved end residues are trimmed from each CDR3.

v_call	cdr3_length	j_call	cdr3_aa
TRBV6-1	11	TRBJ1-5	ASSESSNQPQH
TRBV5-5	16	TRBJ2-6	ASSLLFPQGTGANVLT
TRBV9	12	TRBJ2-7	ASSVSASSYEQY
TRBV11-2	13	TRBJ2-1	ASSFSGFSYNEQF
TRBV11-3	14	TRBJ1-2	ASSYSGTGMAYGYT
TRBV10-1	14	TRBJ1-1	ASSDRDGLMNTEAF
TRBV27	15	TRBJ1-5	ASSPGRTGLKYQPQH
TRBV5-1	11	TRBJ2-5	ASMPAGGETQY
TRBV18	12	TRBJ2-7	ASSPSDFPYEQY
TRBV9	14	TRBJ1-2	ASRESAQGGGYGYT
TRBV15	12	TRBJ2-7	ATSLTVSSYEQY
TRBV7-6	12	TRBJ2-2	ASSLQADTGELF
TRBV5-6	12	TRBJ2-4	ASSPLKSKNIQY
TRBV7-2	12	TRBJ2-3	ASSSSGVTDTQY
TRBV27	12	TRBJ2-5	ASSSRGPQETQY
TRBV7-9	10	TRBJ1-1	ASSLVGAEAF
TRBV7-6	13	TRBJ2-3	ASSLGGYGPNTQY
TRBV7-3	11	TRBJ2-5	ASSSGREETQY
TRBV21-1	15	TRBJ1-5	ASSKTMLHWHHQPQH
TRBV7-3	12	TRBJ2-1	ASSRLAGFNEQF
TRBV2	10	TRBJ1-1	ASILGGVRAF
TRBV7-6	14	TRBJ2-3	ASSLGGRASTDTQY
TRBV6-5	13	TRBJ1-4	ASSYDVGVREKLF
TRBV6-6	14	TRBJ2-2	ASSDSGTSDTGELF
TRBV6-6	13	TRBJ1-5	ASSPLGYSNQPQH
TRBV5-6	12	TRBJ1-5	ASSAGEMGFPQH
TRBV6-6	13	TRBJ2-5	ASRNSGGGQETQY
TRBV1	13	TRBJ2-7	TSSPTRDSSYEQY
TRBV7-2	9	TRBJ2-7	ASSLGLGQY
TRBV5-1	11	TRBJ2-3	ASSGRGSDTQY
TRBV30	12	TRBJ2-5	AWSAGLTGQTQY
TRBV19	12	TRBJ2-1	ASSMSRDRVEQF
TRBV7-8	11	TRBJ2-3	ASSPSRVGTQY
TRBV9	11	TRBJ2-5	ASSVAGGETQY
TRBV30	11	TRBJ1-3	AWSKSDGNTIY
TRBV6-6	9	TRBJ2-7	ASSYSTEQY
TRBV7-2	13	TRBJ2-5	ASSSSRVSRETQY
TRBV19	12	TRBJ1-1	ASSRRVRGTEAF
TRBV30	10	TRBJ2-1	AWSNSANEQF
TRBV7-9	12	TRBJ1-5	ASSLGNSNQPQH
TRBV10-2	9	TRBJ2-7	ASTEGDEQY
TRBV6-1	13	TRBJ2-3	ASSAGTVRRDTQY
TRBV27	12	TRBJ2-1	ASRKGSSYNEQF
TRBV2	9	TRBJ2-3	ASKAADTQY
TRBV29-1	10	TRBJ2-2	SGGLHTGELF
TRBV5-1	13	TRBJ2-3	ASSLALTGTDTQY
TRBV19	10	TRBJ2-2	ASRQGAGELF
TRBV18	11	TRBJ2-3	ASSPLSADTQY
TRBV29-1	14	TRBJ2-3	SVKGLLKGPTDTQY
TRBV5-1	12	TRBJ2-7	ASSLATSSYEQY
TRBV5-1	11	TRBJ1-2	ASSLEGGYGYT
TRBV7-8	14	TRBJ2-2	ASSVPGGGHTGELF
TRBV18	15	TRBJ2-3	ASSPITSGLSTDTQY
TRBV5-4	11	TRBJ1-1	ASSLDRATEAF
TRBV19	11	TRBJ2-3	ASSTGLADTQY
TRBV2	9	TRBJ2-7	AMGLAGEQY
TRBV18	12	TRBJ1-3	ASSPGARADTIY
TRBV6-1	12	TRBJ1-4	ASRYRVSSEKLF
TRBV9	12	TRBJ1-2	ASSERQADYGYT